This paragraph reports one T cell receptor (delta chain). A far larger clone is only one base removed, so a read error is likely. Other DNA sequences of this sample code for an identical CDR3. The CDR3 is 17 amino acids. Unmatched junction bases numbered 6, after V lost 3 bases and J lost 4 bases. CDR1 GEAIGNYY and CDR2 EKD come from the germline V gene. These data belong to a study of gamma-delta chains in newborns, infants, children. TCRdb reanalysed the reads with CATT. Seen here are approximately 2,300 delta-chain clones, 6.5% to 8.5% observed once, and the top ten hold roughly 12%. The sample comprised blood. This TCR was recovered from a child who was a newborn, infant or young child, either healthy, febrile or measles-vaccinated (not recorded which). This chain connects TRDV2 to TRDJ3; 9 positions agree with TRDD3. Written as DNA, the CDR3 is TGTGCCTGTGACGTACTGGGGGACACATGGGACACCCGACAGATGTTTTTC. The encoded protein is CACDVLGDTWDTRQMFF.